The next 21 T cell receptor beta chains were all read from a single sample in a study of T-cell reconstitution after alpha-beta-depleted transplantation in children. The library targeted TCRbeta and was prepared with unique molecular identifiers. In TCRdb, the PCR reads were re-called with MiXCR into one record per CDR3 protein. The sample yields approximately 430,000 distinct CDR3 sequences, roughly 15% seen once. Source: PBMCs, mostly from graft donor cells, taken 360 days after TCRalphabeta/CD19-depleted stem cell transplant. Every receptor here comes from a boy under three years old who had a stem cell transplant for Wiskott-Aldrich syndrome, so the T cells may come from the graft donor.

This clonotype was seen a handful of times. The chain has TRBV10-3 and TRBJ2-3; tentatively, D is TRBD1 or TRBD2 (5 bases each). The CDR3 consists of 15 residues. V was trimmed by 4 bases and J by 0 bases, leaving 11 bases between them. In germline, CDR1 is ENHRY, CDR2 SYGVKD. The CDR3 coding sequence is TGTGCCATCAGTGTCGGGGCGCCGAGCACAGATACGCAGTATTTT. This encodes CAISVGAPSTDTQYF.

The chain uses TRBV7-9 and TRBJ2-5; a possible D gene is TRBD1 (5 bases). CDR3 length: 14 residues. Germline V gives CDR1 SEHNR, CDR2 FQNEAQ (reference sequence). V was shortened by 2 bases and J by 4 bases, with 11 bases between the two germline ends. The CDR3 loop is CASSLQGTGETQYF. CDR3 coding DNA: TGTGCCAGCAGCTTACAGGGTACTGGAGAGACCCAGTACTTC.

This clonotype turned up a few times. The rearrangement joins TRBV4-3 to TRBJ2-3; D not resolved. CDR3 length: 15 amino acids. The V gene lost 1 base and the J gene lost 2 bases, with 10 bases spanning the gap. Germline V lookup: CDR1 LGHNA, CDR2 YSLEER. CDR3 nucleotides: TGCGCCAGCAGCCAAGCCCCACAGCCCACAGATACGCAGTATTTT. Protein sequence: CASSQAPQPTDTQYF.

The CDR3, as DNA: TGCAGTGCCCCCGGGACTTTCAATGAGCAGTTCTTC. It encodes CSAPGTFNEQFF. The chain has TRBV20-1 and TRBJ2-1; maybe TRBD2 (6 bases). The V and J ends lost 6 bases and 6 bases respectively, with 12 bases between them. The CDR3 is made up of 12 amino acids. Germline-derived CDR1 and CDR2 are DFQATT and SNEGSKA (reference sequence).

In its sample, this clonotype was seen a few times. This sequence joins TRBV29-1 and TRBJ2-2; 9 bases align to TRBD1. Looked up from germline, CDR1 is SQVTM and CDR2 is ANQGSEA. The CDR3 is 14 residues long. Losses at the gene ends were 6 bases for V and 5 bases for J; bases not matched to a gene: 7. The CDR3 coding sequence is TGCAGCGTCGCACGGGACAGGGTAACCGGGGAGCTGTTTTTT. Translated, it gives CSVARDRVTGELFF.

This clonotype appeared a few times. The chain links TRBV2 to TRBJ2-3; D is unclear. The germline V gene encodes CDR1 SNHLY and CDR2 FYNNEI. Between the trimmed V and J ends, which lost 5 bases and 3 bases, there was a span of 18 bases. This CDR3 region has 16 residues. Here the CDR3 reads CASSPSKTRKTDTQYF. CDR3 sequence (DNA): TGTGCCAGCAGTCCTTCCAAGACCCGAAAGACAGATACGCAGTATTTT.

The CDR3, as DNA: TGCAGTGCTAGAGATCCGGGACTAGCGGACGAGACCCAGTACTTC. Protein product: CSARDPGLADETQYF. The genes are TRBV20-1 and TRBJ2-5; 11 bases fit TRBD2. Germline CDR1 is DFQATT and CDR2 is SNEGSKA (reference sequence). This CDR3 contains 15 residues. V dropped 0 bases and J dropped 5; count of bases not matched to a gene: 5.

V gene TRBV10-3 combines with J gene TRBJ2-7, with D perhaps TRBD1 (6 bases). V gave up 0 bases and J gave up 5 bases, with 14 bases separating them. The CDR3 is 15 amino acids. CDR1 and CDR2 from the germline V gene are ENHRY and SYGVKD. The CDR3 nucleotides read TGTGCCATCAGTGAGTCTAAGAACAGGGACAACGAGCAGTACTTC. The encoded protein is CAISESKNRDNEQYF.

CDR3 sequence: CASTVGTGHEKLFF. Here the CDR3 DNA reads TGTGCCAGCACCGTCGGGACAGGGCATGAAAAACTGTTTTTT. The chain is built from TRBV6-1 and TRBJ1-4; 9 bases match TRBD1. The germline gives CDR1 MNHNS, CDR2 SASEGT. J was trimmed by 6 bases and V by 7 bases; bases with no gene match: 6. The CDR3 is made up of 14 amino acids.

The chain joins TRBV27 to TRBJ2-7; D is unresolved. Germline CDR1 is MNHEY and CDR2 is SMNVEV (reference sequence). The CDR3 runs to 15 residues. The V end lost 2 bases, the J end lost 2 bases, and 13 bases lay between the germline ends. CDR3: CASSLQWFSTYEQYF. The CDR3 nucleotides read TGTGCCAGCAGTTTACAGTGGTTTTCTACCTACGAGCAGTACTTC.

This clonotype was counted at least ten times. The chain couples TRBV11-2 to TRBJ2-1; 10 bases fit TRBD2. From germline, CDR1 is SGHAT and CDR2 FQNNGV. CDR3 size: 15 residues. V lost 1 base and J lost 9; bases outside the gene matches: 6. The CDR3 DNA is TGTGCCAGCAGCTTAGCGGGACTAGCGATTGGTGAGCAGTTCTTC. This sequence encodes CASSLAGLAIGEQFF.

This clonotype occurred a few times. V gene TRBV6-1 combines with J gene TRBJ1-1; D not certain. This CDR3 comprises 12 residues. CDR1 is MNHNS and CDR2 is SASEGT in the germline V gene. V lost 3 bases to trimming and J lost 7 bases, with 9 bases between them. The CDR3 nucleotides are TGTGCCAGCAGTGATCTAGCACTTGAAGCTTTCTTT. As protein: CASSDLALEAFF.

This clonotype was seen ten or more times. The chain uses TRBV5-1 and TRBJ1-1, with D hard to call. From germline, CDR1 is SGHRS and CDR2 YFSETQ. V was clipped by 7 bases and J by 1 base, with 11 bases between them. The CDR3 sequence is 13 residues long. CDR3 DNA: TGCGCCAGCCGAGGAGGGCCGAACACTGAAGCTTTCTTT. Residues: CASRGGPNTEAFF. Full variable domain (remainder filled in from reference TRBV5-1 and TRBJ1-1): KAGVTQTPRYLIKTRGQQVTLSCSPISGHRSVSWYQQTPGQGLQFLFEYFSETQRNKGNFPGRFSGRQFSNSRSEMNVSTLELGDSALYLCASRGGPNTEAFFGQGTRLTVV.

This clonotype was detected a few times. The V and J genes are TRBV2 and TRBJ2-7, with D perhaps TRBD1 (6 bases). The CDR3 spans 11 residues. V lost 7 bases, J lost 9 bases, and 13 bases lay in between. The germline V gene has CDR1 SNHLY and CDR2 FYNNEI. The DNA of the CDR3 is TGTGCCAGCATCAGGGGCTATGGGCAGTACTTC. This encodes CASIRGYGQYF.

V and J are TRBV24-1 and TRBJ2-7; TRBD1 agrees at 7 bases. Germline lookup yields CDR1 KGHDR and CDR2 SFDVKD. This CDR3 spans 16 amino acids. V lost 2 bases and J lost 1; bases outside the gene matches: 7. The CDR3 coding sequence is TGTGCCACCAGTGATTCCCGGACAGGTCGTTCCTACGAGCAGTACTTC. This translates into CATSDSRTGRSYEQYF.

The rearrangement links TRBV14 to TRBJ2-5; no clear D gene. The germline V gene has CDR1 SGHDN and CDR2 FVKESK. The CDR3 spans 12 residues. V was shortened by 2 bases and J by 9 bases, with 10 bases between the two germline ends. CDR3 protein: CASSQKGLAQYF. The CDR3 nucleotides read TGTGCCAGCAGCCAAAAGGGTTTAGCCCAGTACTTC.

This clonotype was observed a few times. The CDR3 DNA reads TGTGCCAGCATAACTAGCGGGAAAGGAGACAATGAGCAGTTCTTC. This codes for CASITSGKGDNEQFF. The chain joins TRBV12-3 or TRBV12-4 to TRBJ2-1; TRBD2 matches 10 bases. Trimming took 7 bases from V and 5 from J; bases not matched to a gene: 8. This CDR3 spans 15 amino acids.

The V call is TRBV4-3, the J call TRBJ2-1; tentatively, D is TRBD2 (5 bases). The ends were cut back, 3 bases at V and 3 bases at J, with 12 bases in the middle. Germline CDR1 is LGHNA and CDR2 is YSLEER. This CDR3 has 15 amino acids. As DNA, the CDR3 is TGCGCCAGCAGCCACATCCGGGATAGCTACAATGAGCAGTTCTTC. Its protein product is CASSHIRDSYNEQFF.

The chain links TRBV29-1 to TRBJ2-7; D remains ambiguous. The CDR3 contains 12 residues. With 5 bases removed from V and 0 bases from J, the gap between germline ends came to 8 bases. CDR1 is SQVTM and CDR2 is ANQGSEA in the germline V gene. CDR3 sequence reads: CSVYTISYEQYF. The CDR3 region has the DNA TGCAGCGTTTATACTATCTCCTACGAGCAGTACTTC.

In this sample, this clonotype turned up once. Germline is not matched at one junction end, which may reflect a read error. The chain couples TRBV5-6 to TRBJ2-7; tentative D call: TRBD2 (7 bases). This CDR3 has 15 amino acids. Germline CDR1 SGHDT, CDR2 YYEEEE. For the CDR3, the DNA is TGTGCCAGCAGCTCGCCAGACGGGGGGCAATACGGGCAGTACTTC. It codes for CASSSPDGGQYGQYF.

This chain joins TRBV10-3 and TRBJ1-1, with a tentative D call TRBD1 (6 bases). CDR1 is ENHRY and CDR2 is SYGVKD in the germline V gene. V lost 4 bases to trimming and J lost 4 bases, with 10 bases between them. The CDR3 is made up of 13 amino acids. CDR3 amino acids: CAISGGRTTEAFF. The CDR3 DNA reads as TGTGCCATCAGTGGGGGGCGGACCACTGAAGCTTTCTTT.